The rows below give T cell receptor beta chains drawn from one sample of a study of blood T cell repertoires in COVID-19. Profiling relied on immunoSEQ multiplex PCR, and the TCRdb table lists in-frame clones only, not all of them. The sample has some 290,000 clones; over 80% are singletons. The sample consisted of peripheral blood. The receptor set was obtained from a man aged 60 to 69 who had recovered from COVID-19. The CDR3 runs from the conserved cysteine through the conserved F or W. A D gene is named only where the DNA matches it firmly. Not every row has a clone size; where given, it reads once, few, many or a size class.

cdr3_nt cdr3_aa d_call cdr3_length v_call clone_size j_call
TGTGCCACCAGCAGAGGAGACAGGCCGACCTACGAGCAGTACTTC CATSRGDRPTYEQYF NA 15 TRBV15 few TRBJ2-7
TGCAGCGTTAATATAGGGGGCTACGAGCAGTACTTC CSVNIGGYEQYF NA 12 TRBV29-1 once TRBJ2-7
TGCGCCAGCAGCCCCGGGATGGGCGGTCAGCCCCAGCATTTT CASSPGMGGQPQHF NA 14 TRBV4-1 NA TRBJ1-5
TGTGCCATCAGTGAGTCGACAAGCAGGAACCACGAGCAGTACTTC CAISESTSRNHEQYF NA 15 TRBV10-3 few TRBJ2-7
TGTGCCAGTAGTATTATTCGGGGTGAGGGAAACACTGAAGCTTTCTTT CASSIIRGEGNTEAFF NA 16 TRBV19 NA TRBJ1-1
TGCGCCAGCAGCGGGGGACTAGCGGAAGGGGCTCGGACGAAAGAGACCCAGTACTTC CASSGGLAEGARTKETQYF TRBD2 19 TRBV5-1 NA TRBJ2-5
TGTGCCAGCAGCCAGGGAACCCACTACGAGCAGTACTTC CASSQGTHYEQYF NA 13 TRBV5-6 many TRBJ2-7
TGTGCCACACCAGACAACTCAAAAACCCAAGAGACCCAGTACTTC CATPDNSKTQETQYF NA 15 TRBV7-9 NA TRBJ2-5
TGTGCCAGCAGCCTCCCGGGATCAGGGGGCACCTACGAAAAACTGTTTTTT CASSLPGSGGTYEKLFF NA 17 TRBV21-1 many TRBJ1-4
TGTGCCAGTACCCCCTCGGGACCGGGGGGGGGACAGTTCTATGGCTACACCTTC CASTPSGPGGGQFYGYTF TRBD1 18 TRBV19 NA TRBJ1-2
TGCGCCAGCAGCTCACCGGGACAGCCGAACACCGGGGAGCTGTTTTTT CASSSPGQPNTGELFF TRBD1 16 TRBV5-1 NA TRBJ2-2
TGTGCCAGCAGTGAAGGAGGACAGACGAATCAGCCCCAGCATTTT CASSEGGQTNQPQHF NA 15 TRBV6-1 NA TRBJ1-5
TGTGCCAGCAGCTTAGTCCGCCCGCGGGACACCGGGGAGCTGTTTTTT CASSLVRPRDTGELFF NA 16 TRBV13 NA TRBJ2-2
TGTGCCTGGGGACAGGGGTTGCCCTACGAGCAGTACTTC CAWGQGLPYEQYF TRBD1 13 TRBV30 NA TRBJ2-7
TGTGCCAGCAGCCCCGGTAGGGCGCGGGGCAATGAGCAGTTCTTC CASSPGRARGNEQFF NA 15 TRBV7-2 NA TRBJ2-1
TGTGCCAGCAGGGGCCCCAATGAAAAACTGTTTTTT CASRGPNEKLFF NA 12 TRBV6-5 NA TRBJ1-4
TGTGCCAGTAGTAGGGAGAGGACTAGCGGCCGCTACGAGCAGTACTTC CASSRERTSGRYEQYF TRBD2 16 TRBV19 NA TRBJ2-7
TGCGCCAGCAGTAAGTCCGGGACACAGAACACTGAAGCTTTCTTT CASSKSGTQNTEAFF NA 15 TRBV4-1 NA TRBJ1-1
TGTGCCAGCAGTGAAAGGGGCGCCAGCTCTGGAAACACCATATATTTT CASSERGASSGNTIYF NA 16 TRBV6-1 NA TRBJ1-3
TGTGCCAGCAGCTTGCAGGGGGCTGGCTATGGCTACACCTTC CASSLQGAGYGYTF TRBD1 14 TRBV5-4 NA TRBJ1-2
TGTGCCAGTAGTATTGGAGAGGGGACCCAGTACTTC CASSIGEGTQYF NA 12 TRBV19 NA TRBJ2-5
TGTGCCAGCAGTTACTTTGCAGACACCGGGGAGCTGTTTTTT CASSYFADTGELFF NA 14 TRBV6-5 NA TRBJ2-2
TGTGCCAGCAGCCTTATAGCGGGAGCCCTCTCCTACGAGCAGTACTTC CASSLIAGALSYEQYF TRBD2 16 TRBV3-1/TRBV3-2 NA TRBJ2-7
TGTGCCTACCTCCCTGGGGCCCGGGGGGAGCAGTACTTC CAYLPGARGEQYF NA 13 TRBV30 NA TRBJ2-7
TGTGCCATCAGGAACAGGGGGGACTACGAGCAGTACTTC CAIRNRGDYEQYF TRBD1 13 TRBV10-3 many TRBJ2-7
TGTGCCAGTGCCTACAGGGGGAACACTGAAGCTTTCTTT CASAYRGNTEAFF TRBD1 13 TRBV6-5 NA TRBJ1-1
TGCGCCAGCAGCCCCGGGATATCGAACACCGGGGAGCTGTTTTTT CASSPGISNTGELFF NA 15 TRBV4-1 few TRBJ2-2
TGTGCCAGTAAGGAGGCGGGTGATCGGAATGAGCAGTTCTTC CASKEAGDRNEQFF NA 14 TRBV6-6 NA TRBJ2-1
TGTGCCAGCAGTCTCAGGGCTAGCAATCAGCCCCAGCATTTT CASSLRASNQPQHF NA 14 TRBV28 NA TRBJ1-5
TGTGCCAGCAGTTACGAGGGGGGGTCTGGGGCCAACGTCCTGACTTTC CASSYEGGSGANVLTF NA 16 TRBV6-5 NA TRBJ2-6
TGTGCCAGCTCATCCGGACTAGCGGGGACCTACGAGCAGTACTTC CASSSGLAGTYEQYF TRBD2 15 TRBV18 NA TRBJ2-7
TGTGCCAGCAGCTCAACTAGCGGGGGGGCCTTAGAGACCCAGTACTTC CASSSTSGGALETQYF TRBD2 16 TRBV27 NA TRBJ2-5
TGTGCCACCAGCAGAGTCGGTAGCGGGAATGAGCAGTTCTTC CATSRVGSGNEQFF TRBD2 14 TRBV15 NA TRBJ2-1
TGTGCCAGCAGAAGGGGGAACAATCAGCCCCAGCATTTT CASRRGNNQPQHF NA 13 TRBV6-6 NA TRBJ1-5
TGTGCCAGCAGCACCCCCTGGGGACAGGGGGGTACCGGGGAGCTGTTTTTT CASSTPWGQGGTGELFF TRBD1 17 TRBV9 few TRBJ2-2
TGTGCCAGCTCACCCATGAATGAAAAACTGTTTTTT CASSPMNEKLFF NA 12 TRBV18 few TRBJ1-4
TGTGCCAGTAGTCTCCTAGCGGGAGCTCCCTACGAGCAGTACTTC CASSLLAGAPYEQYF TRBD2 15 TRBV19 NA TRBJ2-7
TGTGCCAGCAGCTTCTTGCGGGGAACCGGGGAGCTGTTTTTT CASSFLRGTGELFF NA 14 TRBV7-9 NA TRBJ2-2
TGTGCCAGCAGCCCACCCGTGACAGGGAAGTACGAGCAGTACTTC CASSPPVTGKYEQYF TRBD1 15 TRBV7-9 NA TRBJ2-7
TGCGCCAGCAGCCCACTAGGATTCTCCTACGAGCAGTACTTC CASSPLGFSYEQYF NA 14 TRBV5-1 NA TRBJ2-7
TGTGCCAGCAGTTATAGCGGGAGAGTCATCTACAATGAGCAGTTCTTC CASSYSGRVIYNEQFF TRBD2 16 TRBV13 NA TRBJ2-1
TGTGCCAGTATGAGTCTAGCGGGAGGGTATCCCACAGATACGCAGTATTTT CASMSLAGGYPTDTQYF TRBD2 17 TRBV19 NA TRBJ2-3
TGTGCCAGCAGCTTCGCGGGGGCCAGGGAGCTGTTTTTT CASSFAGARELFF NA 13 TRBV11-2 NA TRBJ2-2
TGTGCCACCTTAAACCCAGGCACAGATACGCAGTATTTT CATLNPGTDTQYF NA 13 TRBV15 NA TRBJ2-3
TGTGCCACCAGTGATGGGGGGGGCAGACTCCTGAGTACGCAGTATTTT CATSDGGGRLLSTQYF NA 16 TRBV24-1 NA TRBJ2-3
TGTGCCAGCAGCTTAACCGGTCATTCGGGTGAGCAGTTCTTC CASSLTGHSGEQFF NA 14 TRBV7-3 NA TRBJ2-1
TGTGCCAGCAGAAGACAGAATCCTGGCGAGCAGTACTTC CASRRQNPGEQYF NA 13 TRBV6-5 NA TRBJ2-7
TGTGCCAGCAGCCCCCTAGCGGGGGGGTATGGTGAGCAGTTCTTC CASSPLAGGYGEQFF TRBD2 15 TRBV7-2 NA TRBJ2-1
TGTGCCATCAGTGACCCATTCCGCAGGGCTGGAAACACCATATATTTT CAISDPFRRAGNTIYF NA 16 TRBV10-3 few TRBJ1-3
TGTGCCAGCAGCGGATGGACTTCACAAGAGACCCAGTACTTC CASSGWTSQETQYF NA 14 TRBV7-2 NA TRBJ2-5
TGTGCCAGCAGCGTAGCGGGGAGCGGGATCGTCACCGGGGAGCTGTTTTTT CASSVAGSGIVTGELFF TRBD2 17 TRBV9 NA TRBJ2-2
TGTGCCAGTAGTATAGCCGGCAGGGGGCAGCCCCAGCATTTT CASSIAGRGQPQHF TRBD1 14 TRBV19 few TRBJ1-5
TGCGCCAGCAGCAACGGACAGGGGGTTGAAAACACCATATATTTT CASSNGQGVENTIYF TRBD1 15 TRBV5-1 NA TRBJ1-3
TGTGCCAGCACCATCTTCCAGGGTATTCGGCAGTACTTC CASTIFQGIRQYF NA 13 TRBV7-2 few TRBJ2-7
TGCGCCAGCAGCTTGGGGGGCACGAACACCGGGGAGCTGTTTTTT CASSLGGTNTGELFF NA 15 TRBV5-1 NA TRBJ2-2